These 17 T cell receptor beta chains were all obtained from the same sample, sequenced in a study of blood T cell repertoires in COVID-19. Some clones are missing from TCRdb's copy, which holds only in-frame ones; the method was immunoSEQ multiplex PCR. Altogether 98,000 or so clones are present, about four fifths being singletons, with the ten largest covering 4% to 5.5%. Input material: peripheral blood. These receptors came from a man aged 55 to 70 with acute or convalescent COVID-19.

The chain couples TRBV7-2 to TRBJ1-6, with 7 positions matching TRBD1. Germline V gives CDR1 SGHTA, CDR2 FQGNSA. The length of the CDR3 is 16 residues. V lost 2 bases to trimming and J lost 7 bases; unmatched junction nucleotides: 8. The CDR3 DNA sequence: TGTGCCAGCAGCTTAAATTGGGGACAGCAGAATTCACCCCTCCACTTT. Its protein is CASSLNWGQQNSPLHF.

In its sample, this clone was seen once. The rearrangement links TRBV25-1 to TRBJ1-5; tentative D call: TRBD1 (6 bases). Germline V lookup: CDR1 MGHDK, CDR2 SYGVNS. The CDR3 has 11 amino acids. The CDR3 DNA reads TGTGCAGGGGGATGCAGTCAGCCCCAGCATTTT. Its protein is CAGGCSQPQHF.

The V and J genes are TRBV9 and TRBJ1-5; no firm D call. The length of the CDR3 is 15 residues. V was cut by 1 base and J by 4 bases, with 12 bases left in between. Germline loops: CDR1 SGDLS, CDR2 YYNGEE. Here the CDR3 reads CASSVSDGRNQPQHF. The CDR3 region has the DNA TGTGCCAGCAGCGTAAGCGACGGTAGAAATCAGCCCCAGCATTTT.

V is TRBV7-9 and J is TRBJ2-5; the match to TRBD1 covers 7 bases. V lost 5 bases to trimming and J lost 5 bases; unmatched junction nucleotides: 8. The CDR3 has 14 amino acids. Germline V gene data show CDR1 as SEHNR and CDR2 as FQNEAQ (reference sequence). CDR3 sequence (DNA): TGTGCCAGCAGCGGGGAGAGGGGGCTGGAGACCCAGTACTTC. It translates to CASSGERGLETQYF.

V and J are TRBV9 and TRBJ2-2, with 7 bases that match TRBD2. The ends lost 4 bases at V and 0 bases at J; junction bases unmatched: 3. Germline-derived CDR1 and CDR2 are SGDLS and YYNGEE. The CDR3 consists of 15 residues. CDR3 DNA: TGTGCCAGCAGCACAAGCGGGGCGAACACCGGGGAGCTGTTTTTT. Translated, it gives CASSTSGANTGELFF.

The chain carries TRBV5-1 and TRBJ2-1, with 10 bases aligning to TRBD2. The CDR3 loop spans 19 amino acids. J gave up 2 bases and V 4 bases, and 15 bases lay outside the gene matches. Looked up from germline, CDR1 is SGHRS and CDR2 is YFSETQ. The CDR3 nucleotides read TGCGCCAGCAGCGGATTCAGCGGGGGGGTGGTCGTGGCCTACAATGAGCAGTTCTTC. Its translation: CASSGFSGGVVVAYNEQFF.

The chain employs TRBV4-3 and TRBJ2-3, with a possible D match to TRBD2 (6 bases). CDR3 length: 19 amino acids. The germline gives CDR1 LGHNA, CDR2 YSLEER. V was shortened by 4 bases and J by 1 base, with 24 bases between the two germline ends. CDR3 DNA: TGCGCCAGCAGCCCTTCAGGCGGCGGGGCCTTTTTGGGCACAGATACGCAGTATTTT. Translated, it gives CASSPSGGGAFLGTDTQYF.

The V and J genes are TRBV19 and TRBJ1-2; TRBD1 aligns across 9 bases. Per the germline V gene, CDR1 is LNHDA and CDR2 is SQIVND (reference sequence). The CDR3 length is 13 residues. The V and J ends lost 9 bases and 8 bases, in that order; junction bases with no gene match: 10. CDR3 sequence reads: CASLSGTGIGYTF. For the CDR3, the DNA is TGTGCCAGCCTCTCCGGGACAGGGATCGGCTACACCTTC.

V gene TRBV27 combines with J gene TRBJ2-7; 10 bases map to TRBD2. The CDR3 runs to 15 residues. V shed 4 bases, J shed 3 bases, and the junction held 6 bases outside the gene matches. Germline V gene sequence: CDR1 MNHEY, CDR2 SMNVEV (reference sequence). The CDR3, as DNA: TGTGCCAGCAGTTCGCTAGCGGGAGCGTTCTACGAGCAGTACTTC. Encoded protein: CASSSLAGAFYEQYF.

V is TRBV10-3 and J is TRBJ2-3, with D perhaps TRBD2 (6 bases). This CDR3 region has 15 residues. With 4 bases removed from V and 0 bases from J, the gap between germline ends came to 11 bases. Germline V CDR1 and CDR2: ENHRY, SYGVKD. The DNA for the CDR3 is TGTGCCATCAGTGTCAGCGGGCCTAGCACAGATACGCAGTATTTT. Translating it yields CAISVSGPSTDTQYF.

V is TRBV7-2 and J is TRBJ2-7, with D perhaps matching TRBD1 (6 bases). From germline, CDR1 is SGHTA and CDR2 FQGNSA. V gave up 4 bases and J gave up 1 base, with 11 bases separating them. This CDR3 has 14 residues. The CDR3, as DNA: TGTGCCAGCAGCTCAGGGGTCGGGTCCTACGAGCAGTACTTC. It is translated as CASSSGVGSYEQYF.

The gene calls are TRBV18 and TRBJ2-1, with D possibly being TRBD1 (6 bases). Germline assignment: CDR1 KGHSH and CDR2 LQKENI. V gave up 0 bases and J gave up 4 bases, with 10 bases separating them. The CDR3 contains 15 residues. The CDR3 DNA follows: TGTGCCAGCTCACCACCCGGGACACTTTACAATGAGCAGTTCTTC. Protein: CASSPPGTLYNEQFF.

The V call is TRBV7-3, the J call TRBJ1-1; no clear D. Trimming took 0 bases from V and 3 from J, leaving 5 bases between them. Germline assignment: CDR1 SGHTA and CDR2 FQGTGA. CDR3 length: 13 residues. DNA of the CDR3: TGTGCCAGCAGCTTAACGAGGGACACTGAAGCTTTCTTT. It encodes CASSLTRDTEAFF.

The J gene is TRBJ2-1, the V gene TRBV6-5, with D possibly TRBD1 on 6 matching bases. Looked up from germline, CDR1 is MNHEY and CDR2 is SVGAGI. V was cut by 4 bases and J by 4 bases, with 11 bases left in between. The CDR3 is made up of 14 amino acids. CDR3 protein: CASSFGTHYNEQFF. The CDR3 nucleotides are TGTGCCAGCAGTTTTGGGACACATTACAATGAGCAGTTCTTC.

For the CDR3, the DNA is TGTGCCAGCAGCTTCGAGGAAGGAGATACGCAGTATTTT. It translates to CASSFEEGDTQYF. The J gene is TRBJ2-3, the V gene TRBV11-3; no definite D call. The CDR3 runs 13 residues. Trimming removed 3 bases at V and 5 bases at J, with 9 bases between. CDR1 is SGHNT, CDR2 YENEEA, per germline.

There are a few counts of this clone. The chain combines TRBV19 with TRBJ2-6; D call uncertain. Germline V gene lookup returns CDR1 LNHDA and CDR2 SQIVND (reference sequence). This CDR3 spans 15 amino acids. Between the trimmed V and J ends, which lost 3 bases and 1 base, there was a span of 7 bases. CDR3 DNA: TGTGCCAGTAGTATTTTTTCTTCTGGGGCCAACGTCCTGACTTTC. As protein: CASSIFSSGANVLTF.

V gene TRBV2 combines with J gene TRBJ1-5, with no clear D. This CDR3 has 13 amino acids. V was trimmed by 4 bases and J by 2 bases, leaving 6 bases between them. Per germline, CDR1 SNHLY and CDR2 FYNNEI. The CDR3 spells CASSGTGNQPQHF. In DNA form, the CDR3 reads TGTGCCAGCAGTGGCACGGGCAATCAGCCCCAGCATTTT.